One sample yielded the 11 T cell receptor beta chains listed below, sequenced in a study of blood T cells in healthy people across ages. With a J-beta primer mix and a sample-barcoded 5' primer, a second PCR ran about 7 to 11 cycles. TCRdb re-analysed the 5' RACE reads in MiXCR, keeping a single row per CDR3 protein. The sample records some 760,000 distinct CDR3 sequences, about 25% being singletons. The same sample was also studied in work on T cells of mothers and their children.

Sequenced sample: blood. Receptors were obtained from a boy younger than 18 in good health.

V and J are TRBV7-9 and TRBJ2-5; tentatively, D is TRBD1 (5 bases). TRBJ2-7 explains the end of the DNA better; the J call may be wrong. The CDR3 length is 14 residues. The germline CDR1 and CDR2 sequences are SEHNR and FQNEAQ (reference sequence). The CDR3 region is CASSNPTDSYEQYF. The CDR3 DNA reads as TGTGCCAGCAGCAACCCGACAGATTCCTACGAGCAGTACTTC.

The chain recombines TRBV7-2 with TRBJ2-5; TRBD2 aligns across 9 bases. V shed 8 bases and J 5 bases; nucleotides not matched to a gene: 9. From germline, CDR1 is SGHTA and CDR2 FQGNSA. This CDR3 has 14 residues. CDR3 nucleotides: TGTGCCAGCTCGGGCGGGGGGGCCGGTGAGACCCAGTACTTC. This encodes CASSGGGAGETQYF. The full variable domain, completed using reference TRBV7-2 and TRBJ2-5, is GAGVSQSPSNKVTEKGKDVELRCDPISGHTALYWYRQSLGQGLEFLIYFQGNSAPDKSGLPSDRFSAERTGGSVSTLTIQRTQQEDSAVYLCASSGGGAGETQYFGPGTRLLVL.

The V gene is TRBV20-1, the J gene TRBJ2-5; 10 bases map to TRBD2. Looked up from germline, CDR1 is DFQATT and CDR2 is SNEGSKA (reference sequence). The CDR3 has 15 amino acids. The V gene end was trimmed by 6 bases and the J gene end by 3 bases; junction bases not matched to a gene: 10. CDR3 in DNA: TGCAGTGCGTCGGCTAGCGGGAGAAATGAAGAGACCCAGTACTTC. This gives the protein CSASASGRNEETQYF.

V gene TRBV4-3 combines with J gene TRBJ2-5; D unresolved. The end of the DNA is better explained by TRBJ2-7, so the J call may be wrong. The length of the CDR3 is 14 residues. Germline V gives CDR1 LGHNA, CDR2 YSLEER. The CDR3 DNA sequence: TGCGCCAGCAGCCAAGTAAGCCAGACCTACGAGCAGTACTTC. This sequence encodes CASSQVSQTYEQYF.

Regarding this clonotype: The junction and the germline gene differ at one end; a read error may be behind it. The rearrangement uses TRBV6-5 and TRBJ2-5; D unresolved. Germline V CDR1 and CDR2: MNHEY, SVGAGI. There are 13 residues in the CDR3. CDR3 DNA sequence: TGTGCTAGCAGCCCGTGGGTCCAAGAGACCCAGTACTTC. It codes for CASSPWVQETQYF.

This clonotype was seen a handful of times. The chain is built from TRBV3-1 and TRBJ1-2; no clear D gene. V was clipped by 3 bases and J by 0 bases, with 5 bases between them. The germline V gene has CDR1 LGHDT and CDR2 YNNKEL (reference sequence). The CDR3 consists of 13 residues. The CDR3 spells CASSHSTNYGYTF. The CDR3 nucleotides read TGTGCCAGCAGCCACAGCACTAACTATGGCTACACCTTC.

The chain links TRBV12-5 to TRBJ1-1, with a weak D call TRBD1 (6 bases). Per the germline V gene, CDR1 is LGHNT and CDR2 is FRNRAP. This CDR3 has 13 residues. V was clipped by 7 bases and J by 1 base, with 10 bases between them. CDR3 amino acids: CASALTGNTEAFF. The DNA for the CDR3 is TGTGCTAGTGCCTTGACAGGGAACACTGAAGCTTTCTTT.

The chain combines TRBV4-3 with TRBJ1-4; D is unresolved. The ends were cut back, 0 bases at V and 5 bases at J, with 10 bases in the middle. The CDR3 has 15 residues. Germline V lookup: CDR1 LGHNA, CDR2 YSLEER. The CDR3 DNA reads TGCGCCAGCAGCCAAGATCGGACGTTGAATGAAAAACTGTTTTTT. Translation gives CASSQDRTLNEKLFF.

There are a few counts of this clonotype. The chain couples TRBV2 to TRBJ2-3; D is unresolved. The V end was cut by 11 bases, the J end by 3 bases, with 18 bases between. CDR3 size: 14 residues. Germline CDR1 and CDR2: SNHLY and FYNNEI. CDR3 in amino acids: CAPRRTERTDTQYF. The CDR3 nucleotides are TGTGCCCCAAGACGAACCGAACGAACAGATACGCAGTATTTT.

The J gene is TRBJ2-5, the V gene TRBV6-5; TRBD2 matches 11 bases. The assigned J gene may be wrong: the sequence end matches TRBJ2-1 better. The CDR3 extends over 13 amino acids. Germline-derived CDR1 and CDR2 are MNHEY and SVGAGI. CDR3 amino acids: CASSNSGRGEQFF. The CDR3, as DNA: TGTGCCAGCAGTAATAGCGGGAGGGGTGAGCAGTTCTTC.

This rearrangement joins TRBV10-3 to TRBJ2-5; 10 nucleotides agree with TRBD1. The better agreement between TRBJ2-7 and the DNA end casts doubt on the J call. There are 15 residues in the CDR3. Germline values: CDR1 ENHRY, CDR2 SYGVKD. The chain's CDR3 is CAISGGQGSSYEQYF. Here the CDR3 DNA reads TGTGCCATCAGTGGGGGACAGGGGAGTTCTTACGAGCAGTACTTC.